The present T cell receptor beta chain was sequenced within a study of T cells in Graves' hyperthyroidism and ophthalmopathy. In the study overall: Peripheral blood was drawn at first diagnosis, prior to all treatment.

Broader study findings: Ophthalmopathy was distinguished from stable hyperthyroidism by 13 V-J signatures.

This clonotype has ten or more counts. Antigen: not known. CDR3 length equals 14 residues. V was pared by 4 bases and J by 5 bases, with 11 bases between. Germline V lookup: CDR1 SNHLY, CDR2 FYNNEI. Regions amplified from RNA transcripts were the TCR beta CDR3 regions. RT-PCR in the first round (using the HTBI primer set) targeted the TCR CDR3. TCRdb re-analysed the multiplex PCR reads in MiXCR, keeping a single row per CDR3 protein. Of about 130,000 distinct CDR3 sequences listed, more than 20% are singletons. Hyperthyroidism, newly diagnosed and lasting under 2 months, affected patients aged 18 to 65. Uncontrolled infections, other autoimmune diseases, pregnancy or lactation led to exclusion of patients.

The TCR was taken from a woman aged 45-60 years with Graves' hyperthyroidism that later progressed to Graves' ophthalmopathy. The chain uses TRBV2 and TRBJ1-4; D is unclear. Source material: blood. CDR3 sequence reads: CASSVSGRNEKLFF. DNA of the CDR3: TGTGCCAGCAGTGTGTCTGGGAGGAATGAAAAACTGTTTTTT.